The 18 T cell receptor beta chains presented below share a single source sample, sequenced in a study of shared clonotypes between healthy human individuals. TCRdb keeps only in-frame clones here, not all; method: immunoSEQ multiplex PCR. This sample has more than 450,000 clones, with around 79% found just once. The sequenced sample consisted of PBMCs. The receptors derive from a woman aged 40 to 49 in good health. Some clones in this sample may be carry-over from other donors' samples.

V usage is TRBV18 and J usage is TRBJ1-4, with 8 bases fitting TRBD1. CDR1 and CDR2 from the germline V gene are KGHSH and LQKENI. The CDR3 covers 16 residues. J gave up 6 bases and V 1 base, and 7 bases lay outside the gene matches. In nucleotides, the CDR3 is TGTGCCAGCTCACCACTTGTTGGGACAGGACATGAAAAACTGTTTTTT. The encoded protein is CASSPLVGTGHEKLFF.

The chain joins TRBV13 to TRBJ2-7; 8 nucleotides match TRBD2. Trimming cost V 1 base and J 5 bases; bases outside gene matches: 4. The V gene's germline CDR1 is PRHDT and CDR2 FYEKMQ (reference sequence). The CDR3 spans 14 residues. The CDR3: CASSLVGRAHEQYF. The DNA for the CDR3 is TGTGCCAGCAGCTTAGTCGGGAGGGCCCACGAGCAGTACTTC.

The chain employs TRBV15 and TRBJ2-7; no firm D call. Germline V lookup: CDR1 LNHNV, CDR2 YYDKDF (reference sequence). This CDR3 contains 15 residues. V was pared by 3 bases and J by 2 bases, with 14 bases between. The CDR3 sequence: CATSRLLGRAYEQYF. The CDR3 DNA is TGTGCCACCAGCAGGTTGTTGGGTCGCGCCTACGAGCAGTACTTC. Supplemented by reference TRBV15 and TRBJ2-7, the full variable domain reads DAMVIQNPRYQVTQFGKPVTLSCSQTLNHNVMYWYQQKSSQAPKLLFHYYDKDFNNEADTPDNFQSRRPNTSFCFLDIRSPGLGDTAMYLCATSRLLGRAYEQYFGPGTRLTVT.

This chain uses TRBV28 with TRBJ1-4; D not resolved. This CDR3 is built from 12 residues. The V gene lost 3 bases and the J gene lost 8 bases, with 7 bases spanning the gap. Germline-derived CDR1 and CDR2 are MDHEN and SYDVKM. CDR3 protein: CASSFEIEKLFF. The CDR3 DNA sequence: TGTGCCAGCAGTTTCGAGATCGAAAAACTGTTTTTT.

This clone was observed a few times. The rearrangement uses TRBV10-2 and TRBJ2-7; no clear D gene. V lost 4 bases to trimming and J lost 2 bases, with 3 bases between them. From germline, CDR1 is WSHSY and CDR2 SAAADI. The CDR3 spans 11 residues. The CDR3 nucleotides are TGCGCCAGCAGTGGAGCCTACGAGCAGTACTTC. Translated: CASSGAYEQYF.

The chain uses TRBV25-1 and TRBJ2-1; tentatively, D is TRBD1 (6 bases). V was trimmed by 8 bases and J by 2 bases, leaving 10 bases between them. Germline lookup yields CDR1 MGHDK and CDR2 SYGVNS. The CDR3 runs 13 residues. CDR3 nucleotide sequence: TGTGCCAGCTCGCGACAGGCCTACAATGAGCAGTTCTTC. Amino acids: CASSRQAYNEQFF.

The CDR3 nucleotides are TGTGCCAGCTCACCCGGGACAGCAGGGCCCGAGCAGTACTTC. It encodes CASSPGTAGPEQYF. This rearrangement joins TRBV18 to TRBJ2-7; TRBD1 aligns across 7 bases. The CDR3 spans 14 residues. Germline assignment: CDR1 KGHSH and CDR2 LQKENI. Trimming removed 3 bases from V and 6 bases from J; junction bases left unmatched: 8.

The chain uses TRBV11-2 and TRBJ2-3; D unclear. This CDR3 is built from 13 residues. Germline lookup yields CDR1 SGHAT and CDR2 FQNNGV. V lost 3 bases, J lost 2 bases, and 6 bases lay in between. The CDR3 bases are TGTGCCAGCAGCTTGGCGTCCACAGATACGCAGTATTTT. The encoded protein is CASSLASTDTQYF.

This chain joins TRBV18 and TRBJ2-1; a weak D match, TRBD2 (6 bases). Germline V gene data show CDR1 as KGHSH and CDR2 as LQKENI. CDR3 length: 15 residues. Trimming left V 3 bases short and J 4 bases short, with 13 bases between. The CDR3 region has the DNA TGTGCCAGCTCACCTTGGCGGGAAGGGTACAATGAGCAGTTCTTC. Translating gives CASSPWREGYNEQFF.

The V call is TRBV6-6, the J call TRBJ2-3; 9 bases align to TRBD2. There are 15 residues in the CDR3. The germline V gene has CDR1 MNHNY and CDR2 SVGAGI (reference sequence). The J segment lost 2 bases and the V segment lost 6 bases, leaving 6 bases of the junction unmatched. The CDR3 DNA sequence: TGTGCCAGCAGCGTTAGCGGGAGAGACACAGATACGCAGTATTTT. It translates to CASSVSGRDTDTQYF.

The rearrangement joins TRBV9 to TRBJ2-1, with D maybe TRBD2 (7 bases). This CDR3 is built from 17 residues. The V and J ends lost 2 bases and 2 bases respectively, with 17 bases between them. Germline CDR1 SGDLS, CDR2 YYNGEE. The CDR3 is CASSVLGGGGTYNEQFF. For the CDR3, the DNA is TGTGCCAGCAGCGTTCTAGGAGGGGGAGGGACCTACAATGAGCAGTTCTTC.

This sequence joins TRBV2 and TRBJ1-5; 7 bases are a match to TRBD1. This CDR3 is 19 amino acids long. V lost 4 bases, J lost 4 bases, and 19 bases stayed unmatched. CDR1 SNHLY and CDR2 FYNNEI come from the germline V gene. The CDR3 DNA sequence: TGTGCCAGCAGTGTAGGAGACAGGGAGGTTTGGCTCTCGAATCAGCCCCAGCATTTT. Its translation is CASSVGDREVWLSNQPQHF.

The gene calls are TRBV7-8 and TRBJ1-3; 7 bases are shared with TRBD1. The CDR3 sequence is 13 residues long. Losses at the gene ends were 3 bases for V and 11 bases for J; bases not matched to a gene: 7. CDR1 is SGHVS, CDR2 FQNEAQ, per germline. The CDR3 coding sequence is TGTGCCAGCAGCTTCAGACAGGGTTCCCCCATATATTTT. It specifies CASSFRQGSPIYF. Using reference TRBV7-8 and TRBJ1-3 for the parts outside the CDR3, the full variable domain is GAGVSQSPRYKVAKRGQDVALRCDPISGHVSLFWYQQALGQGPEFLTYFQNEAQLDKSGLPSDRFFAERPEGSVSTLKIQRTQQEDSAVYLCASSFRQGSPIYFGEGSWLTVV.

The chain links TRBV10-3 to TRBJ1-1, with a weak D call TRBD1 (6 bases). Deletions cut 11 bases from V and 1 base from J, with 14 bases between. The CDR3 contains 13 residues. Germline V gene sequence: CDR1 ENHRY, CDR2 SYGVKD. In DNA form, the CDR3 reads TGTGCCTCGAGAGGACAGCCGAACACTGAAGCTTTCTTT. It is translated as CASRGQPNTEAFF.

The rearrangement uses TRBV5-1 and TRBJ2-7; 8 nucleotides align to TRBD1. V was clipped by 4 bases and J by 4 bases; unmatched bases: 13. Germline CDR1 SGHRS, CDR2 YFSETQ. The CDR3 contains 16 residues. For the CDR3, the DNA is TGCGCCAGCAGCACTGATACCGGGACAGGAGCTTACGAGCAGTACTTC. As protein: CASSTDTGTGAYEQYF.

This clone was detected only once. The chain has TRBV5-1 and TRBJ2-4; D is undetermined. The germline V and J ends were trimmed by 4 bases and 6 bases, with 8 bases remaining between them. The germline CDR1 and CDR2 sequences are SGHRS and YFSETQ. The CDR3 is 12 amino acids. The CDR3 bases are TGCGCCAGCAGCGGAGAGACAAACATTCAGTACTTC. This gives the protein CASSGETNIQYF.

In this sample, this clone turned up many times. The rearrangement uses TRBV4-1 and TRBJ2-7; 10 nucleotides line up with TRBD1. This CDR3 comprises 19 residues. CDR1 and CDR2 from the germline V gene are MGHRA and YSYEKL. The V gene end was trimmed by 4 bases and the J gene end by 5 bases; junction bases not matched to a gene: 20. The DNA for the CDR3 is TGCGCCAGCAGCCGCGCAAGAAGGGGACAGGGGTCGGGACGGCACGAGCAGTACTTC. The encoded protein is CASSRARRGQGSGRHEQYF.

The chain links TRBV7-6 to TRBJ2-2; D is uncertain. The V and J ends lost 2 bases and 7 bases respectively, with 8 bases between them. Germline CDR1 is SGHVS and CDR2 is FNYEAQ. This CDR3 is 13 amino acids long. The CDR3 loop reads CASSLSRGGELFF. As DNA, the CDR3 is TGTGCCAGCAGCTTATCCCGAGGCGGGGAGCTGTTTTTT.